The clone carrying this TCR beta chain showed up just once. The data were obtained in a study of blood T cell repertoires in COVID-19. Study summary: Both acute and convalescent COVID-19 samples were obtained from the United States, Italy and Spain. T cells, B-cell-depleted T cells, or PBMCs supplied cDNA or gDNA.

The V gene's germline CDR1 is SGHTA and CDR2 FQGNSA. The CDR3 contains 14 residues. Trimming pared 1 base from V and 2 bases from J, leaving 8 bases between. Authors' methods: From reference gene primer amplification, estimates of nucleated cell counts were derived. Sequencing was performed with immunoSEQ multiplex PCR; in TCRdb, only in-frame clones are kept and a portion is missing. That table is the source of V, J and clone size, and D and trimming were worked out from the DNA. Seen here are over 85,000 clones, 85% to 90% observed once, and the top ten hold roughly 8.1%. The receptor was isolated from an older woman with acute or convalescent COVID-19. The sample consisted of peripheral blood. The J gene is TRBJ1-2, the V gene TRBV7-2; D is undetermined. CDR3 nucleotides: TGTGCCAGCAGCTTAGTCGGCGGGAACTATGGCTACACCTTC. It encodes CASSLVGGNYGYTF.